This TCR beta chain was identified in a study of breast tumors, draining lymph nodes, adjacent tissues. TCRdb re-called the multiplex PCR reads through MiXCR, storing one row per CDR3 protein. This table has 85,000 to 120,000 distinct CDR3 sequences, 30% appearing once. CDR3 size: 12 residues. Trimming took 8 bases from V and 10 from J; bases not matched to a gene: 7. Germline loops: CDR1 KGHDR, CDR2 SFDVKD. Axillary draining lymph nodes of breast cancer patients supplied the node samples. Sequencing used axillary lymph node tissue. This chain links TRBV24-1 with TRBJ1-1; TRBD1 matches at 9 bases. This TCR was recovered from a female donor with breast cancer. Some clones in this sample may be carry-over from other donors' samples. The CDR3 loop is CATTRTGVGAFF. CDR3 sequence (DNA): TGTGCCACCACACGGACAGGGGTTGGAGCTTTCTTT.